This T cell receptor beta chain was found in a study of blood T cell repertoires in COVID-19. For the study at large: From T cells, B-cell-depleted T cells, or PBMCs came the material, which was cDNA or gDNA.

Produced via immunoSEQ multiplex PCR; TCRdb's table is partial and in-frame only. The repertoire has some 290,000 clones, roughly nine tenths of them found once; the top ten carry less than 15%. V shed 8 bases and J 6 bases; nucleotides not matched to a gene: 7. Germline assignment: CDR1 MNHEY and CDR2 SVGAGI. The CDR3 spans 14 residues. Sequenced input: peripheral blood. The sequence came from a woman in her thirties with COVID-19, enrolled during active disease. This chain links TRBV6-5 with TRBJ1-5; 10 bases line up with TRBD1. CDR3 DNA: TGTGCCAGCGGAGGGACAGGGGATTTTCAGCCCCAGCATTTT. Protein product: CASGGTGDFQPQHF.